Below are 14 T cell receptor beta chains sequenced from a single sample in a study of CD8+ T cells in alopecia areata. After isolation, RNA underwent reverse transcription to generate cDNA as the sequencing template. The data were produced by immunoSEQ multiplex PCR, yet TCRdb's version contains in-frame clones alone and is incomplete. The sample consists of around 300,000 clones, 50% to 75% of them appearing once. The treatment denotes: oral pan-JAK inhibitor, 5-10 mg twice daily. This specimen was CD4+ T cells sorted from blood, taken between weeks 51 and 54, from a patient treated with tofacitinib. The source of these receptors is a human donor with alopecia areata.

This clone was picked up a small number of times. The chain couples TRBV29-1 to TRBJ2-7; 7 bases match TRBD1. This CDR3 spans 16 amino acids. Germline V gene lookup returns CDR1 SQVTM and CDR2 ANQGSEA. V trimming: 1 base; J trimming: 2 bases; junction bases outside the gene matches: 11. The CDR3, as DNA: TGCAGCGTTGAAGGAGGCCGGGACAGAGGCCCCTACGAGCAGTACTTC. This sequence encodes CSVEGGRDRGPYEQYF.

This sequence joins TRBV5-1 and TRBJ2-5; weak D call: TRBD1 (5 bases). This CDR3 region has 14 residues. CDR1 and CDR2 from the germline V gene are SGHRS and YFSETQ. Trimming took 0 bases from V and 9 from J, leaving 15 bases between them. The CDR3 nucleotides are TGCGCCAGCAGCTTGGTTGGGGCGGTTGAGGCCCAGTACTTC. Translation gives CASSLVGAVEAQYF.

The rearrangement links TRBV29-1 to TRBJ2-7; D is undetermined. V was cut by 6 bases and J by 7 bases, with 13 bases left in between. CDR3 length: 11 residues. From germline, CDR1 is SQVTM and CDR2 ANQGSEA. The CDR3 region is CSVHGKTEQYF. The CDR3 DNA reads TGCAGCGTGCATGGAAAGACGGAGCAGTACTTC.

In this sample, this clone turned up a few times. This chain links TRBV7-9 with TRBJ2-7; 7 nucleotides align to TRBD2. CDR3 length: 16 amino acids. Unmatched junction bases numbered 11, after V lost 4 bases and J lost 2 bases. Germline V CDR1 and CDR2: SEHNR, FQNEAQ (reference sequence). The CDR3 spells CASSWPSGGVTYEQYF. CDR3 DNA sequence: TGTGCCAGCAGCTGGCCCTCTGGGGGGGTAACCTACGAGCAGTACTTC.

The V gene is TRBV30, the J gene TRBJ2-1; 13 positions agree with TRBD2. J was trimmed by 9 bases and V by 3 bases; bases with no gene match: 8. Germline CDR1 reads GTSNPN; CDR2 reads SVGIG (reference sequence). CDR3 length: 15 residues. The CDR3 nucleotides read TGTGCCTGGAGCCGGACTAGCGGGGGACTTACTGAGCAGTTCTTC. Amino acid sequence: CAWSRTSGGLTEQFF.

This chain links TRBV10-3 with TRBJ2-4; a possible D gene is TRBD1 (6 bases). The CDR3 totals 14 residues. Trimming stripped 0 bases from V and 7 bases from J, with 10 bases between. Per the germline V gene, CDR1 is ENHRY and CDR2 is SYGVKD. The CDR3 region has the DNA TGTGCCATCAGTGAGTCTGCAGGGGTCAACATTCAGTACTTC. It translates to CAISESAGVNIQYF.

This clone was seen a handful of times. The chain carries TRBV30 and TRBJ2-1; D possibly matches TRBD1 or TRBD2 (5 bases each). The V end was cut by 0 bases, the J end by 3 bases, with 15 bases between. Looked up from germline, CDR1 is GTSNPN and CDR2 is SVGIG (reference sequence). There are 16 residues in the CDR3. CDR3 sequence (DNA): TGTGCCTGGAGTGTTTCCAGGGTCCGGGGCTACAATGAGCAGTTCTTC. Encoded protein: CAWSVSRVRGYNEQFF. Based on the CDR3 plus reference TRBV30 and TRBJ2-1, the full variable domain is SQTIHQWPATLVQPVGSPLSLECTVEGTSNPNLYWYRQAAGRGLQLLFYSVGIGQISSEVPQNLSASRPQDRQFILSSKKLLLSDSGFYLCAWSVSRVRGYNEQFFGPGTRLTVL.

Turning to this clone: One end of the junction varies from germline; a read error may be responsible. This chain's CDR3 is CASSLLRQNDYAQYF. Written as DNA, the CDR3 is TGTGCCAGCAGCTTATTACGGCAGAACGACTACGCGCAGTACTTC. The chain carries TRBV7-2 and TRBJ2-7, with D possibly being TRBD2 (5 bases). Germline CDR1 reads SGHTA; CDR2 reads FQGNSA. The CDR3 totals 15 residues.

This clone was observed a handful of times. J is TRBJ2-3 and V is TRBV4-1; 11 bases are a match to TRBD2. CDR1 and CDR2 (germline): MGHRA, YSYEKL. The trim removed 4 bases at V and 5 bases at J, leaving 5 bases unmatched. The length of the CDR3 is 15 residues. This chain's CDR3 is CASSLSGGARDTQYF. In DNA, the CDR3 is TGCGCCAGCAGCCTTAGCGGGGGGGCAAGAGATACGCAGTATTTT.

This chain links TRBV29-1 with TRBJ2-7; 7 nucleotides agree with TRBD1. Per the germline V gene, CDR1 is SQVTM and CDR2 is ANQGSEA. V shed 1 base and J 3 bases; nucleotides not matched to a gene: 9. The length of the CDR3 is 15 residues. The CDR3 is CSVEGGRGPNYEQYF. CDR3 sequence (DNA): TGCAGCGTTGAAGGGGGTAGGGGGCCGAACTACGAGCAGTACTTC.

The chain links TRBV27 to TRBJ1-6, with 8 bases matching TRBD1. With 5 bases clipped from V and 7 bases from J, the junction kept 4 bases outside the gene matches. Germline V CDR1 and CDR2: MNHEY, SMNVEV (reference sequence). The CDR3 is 14 amino acids. CDR3 DNA sequence: TGTGCCAGCAGTGCGGACAGGGACAATTCACCCCTCCACTTT. This encodes CASSADRDNSPLHF.

Only a few counts were recorded for this clone. The chain links TRBV14 to TRBJ2-1, with TRBD2 as a possible D gene (5 bases). CDR1 SGHDN and CDR2 FVKESK come from the germline V gene. The CDR3 extends over 14 amino acids. V was trimmed by 4 bases and J by 5 bases, leaving 12 bases between them. CDR3 DNA sequence: TGTGCCAGCAGCCTTAGACTAACCGACAATGAGCAGTTCTTC. It encodes CASSLRLTDNEQFF.

This rearrangement joins TRBV14 to TRBJ2-7; D may be TRBD2 (6 bases). The CDR3 consists of 14 residues. From germline, CDR1 is SGHDN and CDR2 FVKESK. The V gene lost 4 bases and the J gene lost 3 bases, with 13 bases spanning the gap. The CDR3 DNA sequence: TGTGCCAGCAGCCCGGGGGTGGGTAACTACGAGCAGTACTTC. This gives the protein CASSPGVGNYEQYF.

The J gene is TRBJ2-5, the V gene TRBV15; D is ambiguous. CDR3 size: 12 residues. Germline V gene sequence: CDR1 LNHNV, CDR2 YYDKDF (reference sequence). V was pared by 4 bases and J by 5 bases, with 8 bases between. For the CDR3, the DNA is TGTGCCACCAGCATGTTACGGGAGACCCAGTACTTC. This sequence encodes CATSMLRETQYF.